A selection of T cell receptor beta chains follows, all from one sample in a study of human T cells and chemical hapten exposure. TCRdb analysed the RACE reads with MiXCR anew, one entry per CDR3 protein. Of tens of thousands of distinct CDR3 sequences listed, roughly 7.6% are singletons. Here the sequenced sample was whole blood, taken in connection with sensitization to the hapten diphenylcyclopropenone (DPC). The source of these receptors is a woman aged 50 to 60 with alopecia areata. Some clones in this sample may be carry-over from other donors' samples. The CDR3 runs from the conserved cysteine through the conserved F or W. A D gene is named only where the DNA matches it firmly. Clone size, where shown, is once, few, many, or a class for clones that have expanded.

d_call	v_call	j_call	clone_size	cdr3_nt	cdr3_aa
.	TRBV4-3	TRBJ2-6	many	TGCGCCAGCAGCCAAGAAGGGGGGCTCACCTCTGGGGCCAACGTCCTGACTTTC	CASSQEGGLTSGANVLTF
.	TRBV25-1	TRBJ1-4	many	TGTGCCAGCAGCCTCCTCCGCGGAAAACTGTTTTTT	CASSLLRGKLFF
.	TRBV15	TRBJ1-2	many	TGTGCCACCAGCAGAGATCAATGGGCCGGCGGCTACACCTTC	CATSRDQWAGGYTF
.	TRBV7-6	TRBJ2-3	many	TGTGCCAGCAGCTTAGCACGCACAGATACGCAGTATTTT	CASSLARTDTQYF
TRBD1	TRBV7-8	TRBJ1-1	.	TGTGCCAGCAGCTCCCCCGGGACAGGCTATTCCCCATACAAGAGCACTGAAGCTTTCTTT	CASSSPGTGYSPYKSTEAFF
.	TRBV4-1	TRBJ1-1	many	TGCGCCAGCAGCCAAGATCTGGCAGGGCGGAGTGAAGCTTTCTTT	CASSQDLAGRSEAFF
TRBD1	TRBV20-1	TRBJ2-4	many	TGCAGTGCTAGAGGACAGGGGAGGAACATTCAGTACTTC	CSARGQGRNIQYF
TRBD2	TRBV28	TRBJ2-7	.	TGTGCCAGCAGTCTAGGACTAGCGGGAGGGCCCGCCTACGAGCAGTACTTC	CASSLGLAGGPAYEQYF
.	TRBV9	TRBJ1-6	.	TGTGCCAGCAGCGTAGAACAGTACAATTCACCCCTCCACTTT	CASSVEQYNSPLHF
.	TRBV6-1	TRBJ1-5	.	TGTGCCAGCAGGTGGGAGGGGGGGAATCAGCCCCAGCATTTT	CASRWEGGNQPQHF
TRBD2	TRBV5-1	TRBJ2-7	.	TGCGCCAGCAGCGAGGGACTAGCGGGAGGTCCCTACGAGCAGTACTTC	CASSEGLAGGPYEQYF
TRBD2	TRBV7-6	TRBJ2-2	many	TGTGCCAGCAGCCCACTAGCGGGAGGGACCGGGGAGCTGTTTTTT	CASSPLAGGTGELFF
.	TRBV7-2	TRBJ2-1	many	TGTGCCAGCAGCACCGGACTATTCTCCCCTCAGTTCTTC	CASSTGLFSPQFF
TRBD1	TRBV11-3	TRBJ2-7	.	TGTGCCAGCAGCGTCATAGGGACAGGGGGCTACGAGCAGTACTTC	CASSVIGTGGYEQYF
TRBD2	TRBV6-5	TRBJ2-1	many	TGTGCCAGCAGTCTAGCGGGGAGCTCCTACAATGAGCAGTTCTTC	CASSLAGSSYNEQFF
TRBD1	TRBV28	TRBJ1-1	many	TGTGCCAGCAGCCAACGGGCGACACAGGGGGCTGGGGCTTTCTTT	CASSQRATQGAGAFF
TRBD2	TRBV3-1	TRBJ2-7	many	TGTGCCAGCAGCCAACCCGGCGGGACTAGCGGGAGACCCTACGAGCAGTACTTC	CASSQPGGTSGRPYEQYF
TRBD2	TRBV20-1	TRBJ2-7	many	TGCAGTGCTCTAAATATGCGGGACTATGGCGAGCAGTACTTC	CSALNMRDYGEQYF
.	TRBV20-1	TRBJ2-3	.	TGCAGTGCTCAATTGCGCGGACCAGATACGCAGTATTTT	CSAQLRGPDTQYF
.	TRBV18	TRBJ2-6	.	TGTGCCAGCTCACCACGCTCTGGGGCCAACGTCCTGACTTTC	CASSPRSGANVLTF
.	TRBV6-2/TRBV6-3	TRBJ2-1	.	TGTGCCAGCAGTTACTCGTGGAGCTCCTACAATGAGCAGTTCTTC	CASSYSWSSYNEQFF
TRBD2	TRBV19	TRBJ2-1	few	TGTGCCAGTACTCCTAGGGGGACTAGCCTTTCCAAAGAGCAGTTCTTC	CASTPRGTSLSKEQFF
TRBD2	TRBV5-1	TRBJ2-7	many	TGCGCCAGCAGCTTGAATAGCGGGAGGGCCCAAAGCGAGCAGTACTTC	CASSLNSGRAQSEQYF
TRBD1	TRBV4-3	TRBJ2-1	many	TGCGCCAGCAGCCAAGTAGGGGGCGGGCCCTACAATGAGCAGTTCTTC	CASSQVGGGPYNEQFF
.	TRBV29-1	TRBJ2-3	.	TGCAGCGTTGATAAGCGGGATACGCAGTATTTT	CSVDKRDTQYF
.	TRBV28	TRBJ1-1	many	TGTGCCAGCAGTTTATGGTCCCGCTCTAGTGGTCGCACTGAAGCTTTCTTT	CASSLWSRSSGRTEAFF
.	TRBV3-1	TRBJ2-5	many	TGTGCCAGCAGCCCCCCCCTTGAGACCCAGTACTTC	CASSPPLETQYF
.	TRBV7-2	TRBJ2-1	few	TGTGCCAGCAGCCCGCAAGTAGCGAATGAGCAGTTCTTC	CASSPQVANEQFF
TRBD2	TRBV28	TRBJ2-7	many	TGTGCCAGCAGTTCCGTACTAGCGAGCTACGAGCAGTACTTC	CASSSVLASYEQYF
TRBD2	TRBV6-5	TRBJ2-1	many	TGTGCCAGCAGTTACTCGGCTAGCGGGACATACAATGAGCAGTTCTTC	CASSYSASGTYNEQFF
.	TRBV7-3	TRBJ2-3	.	TGTGCCAGCAGCCTTGAGACGGGAAAGAGCACAGATACGCAGTATTTT	CASSLETGKSTDTQYF
TRBD1	TRBV28	TRBJ1-5	many	TGTGCCAGCAGTTCGTGGGGACAGGGGCAGCATTTT	CASSSWGQGQHF
TRBD2	TRBV7-8	TRBJ2-5	.	TGTGCCAGCAGCTCCGGAGGTAGCGGGGCCCAGTACTTC	CASSSGGSGAQYF
.	TRBV18	TRBJ2-5	many	TGTGCCAGCTCAGCCGGGATCATGGAGACCCAGTACTTC	CASSAGIMETQYF
.	TRBV12-3/TRBV12-4	TRBJ2-1	many	TGTGCCAGCAGTTTTGGGGGCGGGAGAAGTTACAATGAGCAGTTCTTC	CASSFGGGRSYNEQFF
TRBD1	TRBV2	TRBJ2-1	many	TGTGCCAGCATTGGGACAGCCGATGGGGATGAGCAGTTCTTC	CASIGTADGDEQFF
TRBD1	TRBV6-2/TRBV6-3	TRBJ2-5	many	TGTGCCAGCAGTTACTTTGACAGGGTTGAGACCCAGTACTTC	CASSYFDRVETQYF
.	TRBV6-5	TRBJ1-3	.	TGTGCCAGCAGCCCAAGAGGGACTTTCTCTGGAAACACCATATATTTT	CASSPRGTFSGNTIYF
TRBD2	TRBV28	TRBJ2-3	many	TGTGCCAGCAGCCTGGGACTAGCGGGAGGGTCGAGCACAGATACGCAGTATTTT	CASSLGLAGGSSTDTQYF